This TCR beta chain was observed in a study of blood T cell repertoires in COVID-19. The CDR3 totals 15 residues. V lost 10 bases, J lost 0 bases, and 18 bases lay in between. Per the germline V gene, CDR1 is SNHLY and CDR2 is FYNNEI. Clones were sequenced by immunoSEQ multiplex PCR, and TCRdb holds only the in-frame ones, with some missing. The data show approximately 150,000 clones, 87% seen once. Sequencing was carried out using peripheral blood. The sequence was collected from a man aged 50 or older who had recovered from COVID-19. J is TRBJ1-1 and V is TRBV2, with D possibly matching TRBD1 (6 bases). CDR3 region: CATRVGAVMNTEAFF. In DNA, the CDR3 is TGTGCCACCCGGGTGGGGGCGGTAATGAACACTGAAGCTTTCTTT.